One T cell receptor (beta chain) is described in this entry. Sequenced by immunoSEQ multiplex PCR; TCRdb stores in-frame clones only, minus some. The data contain approximately 100,000 clones, 94% of them singletons. This specimen belongs to a study of T cell changes during pregnancy in multiple sclerosis. Sequences were derived from peripheral blood, sampled before pregnancy. The clonotype was recovered from a female donor with multiple sclerosis, enrolled in a pregnancy study.

The CDR3 nucleotides are TGTGCCAGCAGGGAGTATGCGGGGGGCCTCAGACAGTACTTC. Translation gives CASREYAGGLRQYF. This chain links TRBV27 with TRBJ2-7, with TRBD2 identical over 8 bases. Germline trimming cut 6 bases from V and 10 bases from J; bases unmatched to any gene: 14. Germline V gene data show CDR1 as MNHEY and CDR2 as SMNVEV (reference sequence). The CDR3 is made up of 14 amino acids.